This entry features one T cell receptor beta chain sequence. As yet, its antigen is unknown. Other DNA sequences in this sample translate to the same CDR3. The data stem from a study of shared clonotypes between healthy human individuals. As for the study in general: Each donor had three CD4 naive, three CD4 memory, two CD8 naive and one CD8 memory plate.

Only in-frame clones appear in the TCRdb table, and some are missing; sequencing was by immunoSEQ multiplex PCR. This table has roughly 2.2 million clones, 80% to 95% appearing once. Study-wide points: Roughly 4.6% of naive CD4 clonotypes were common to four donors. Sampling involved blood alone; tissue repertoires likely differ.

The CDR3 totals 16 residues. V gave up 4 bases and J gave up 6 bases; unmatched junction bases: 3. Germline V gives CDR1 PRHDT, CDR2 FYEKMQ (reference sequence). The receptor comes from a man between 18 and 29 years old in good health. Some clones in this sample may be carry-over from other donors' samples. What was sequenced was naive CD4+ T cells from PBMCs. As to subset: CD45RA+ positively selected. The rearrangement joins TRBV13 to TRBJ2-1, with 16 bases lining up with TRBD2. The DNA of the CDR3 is TGTGCCAGCAGCTCGGGGACTAGCGGGAGGGGCAATGAGCAGTTCTTC. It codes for CASSSGTSGRGNEQFF.